The 19 T cell receptor beta chains below all came from one sample that was sequenced in a study of T cell changes during pregnancy in multiple sclerosis. The method was immunoSEQ multiplex PCR; TCRdb's version includes in-frame clones alone and lacks a portion of them. This repertoire shows fewer than 45,000 clones, roughly 87% found once; its top ten account for 0.6% to 1%. The sequencing used CD4+ T cells from peripheral blood mononuclear cells, collected after pregnancy. The receptors shown here come from a female donor in good health, enrolled as a control in a pregnancy study.

The V call is TRBV5-1, the J call TRBJ2-6; the D gene is possibly TRBD2 (5 bases). CDR3 length: 17 residues. Trimming pared 0 bases from V and 2 bases from J, leaving 12 bases between. Germline CDR1 and CDR2: SGHRS and YFSETQ. In nucleotides, the CDR3 is TGCGCCAGCAGCTTGGGAGGGTTCGGGACTGGGGCCAACGTCCTGACTTTC. It codes for CASSLGGFGTGANVLTF. The full variable domain, rest sourced from reference TRBV5-1 and TRBJ2-6, is KAGVTQTPRYLIKTRGQQVTLSCSPISGHRSVSWYQQTPGQGLQFLFEYFSETQRNKGNFPGRFSGRQFSNSRSEMNVSTLELGDSALYLCASSLGGFGTGANVLTFGAGSRLTVL.

Points on this clone: Germline is not matched at one junction end, which may reflect a read error. J is TRBJ2-7 and V is TRBV5-4, with a weak D call TRBD2 (6 bases). The CDR3 runs to 12 residues. Germline CDR1 and CDR2: SGHNT and YYREEE (reference sequence). CDR3 residues: CASSLVGLEKYF. CDR3 DNA sequence: TGTGCCAGCAGCTTGGTGGGACTCGAGAAGTACTTC.

The chain employs TRBV12-5 and TRBJ1-1; D ambiguous. The CDR3 is 18 amino acids. Trimming pared 0 bases from V and 5 bases from J, leaving 22 bases between. CDR1 is LGHNT, CDR2 FRNRAP, per germline. CDR3 region: CASGLVSYPRVTRTEAFF. In DNA form, the CDR3 reads TGTGCTAGTGGTTTGGTAAGTTATCCACGAGTGACGAGGACTGAAGCTTTCTTT.

The J gene is TRBJ2-5, the V gene TRBV11-3; possible D gene TRBD2, 6 bases. Germline CDR1 SGHNT, CDR2 YENEEA. The CDR3 runs to 14 residues. The V end was cut by 1 base, the J end by 5 bases, with 11 bases between. CDR3: CASSLASGGETQYF. CDR3 in DNA: TGTGCCAGCAGCTTAGCTTCAGGAGGGGAGACCCAGTACTTC.

The chain is built from TRBV28 and TRBJ2-3; 7 bases line up with TRBD1. CDR3 length: 13 residues. Germline trimming cut 6 bases from V and 6 bases from J; bases unmatched to any gene: 6. Germline CDR1 MDHEN, CDR2 SYDVKM. CDR3 amino acids: CASSRDRADTQYF. DNA of the CDR3: TGTGCCAGCAGCCGAGACAGGGCCGATACGCAGTATTTT.

The V and J genes are TRBV10-2 and TRBJ1-2; 9 positions agree with TRBD1. V shed 7 bases and J 4 bases; nucleotides not matched to a gene: 13. Germline V gene data show CDR1 as WSHSY and CDR2 as SAAADI. The CDR3 is made up of 16 amino acids. CDR3 loop: CASTSTGGAGLYGYTF. CDR3 DNA: TGCGCCAGCACCTCAACAGGGGGCGCGGGTCTCTATGGCTACACCTTC.

This sequence joins TRBV11-1 and TRBJ2-3; D gene uncertain. The germline gives CDR1 SGHAT, CDR2 FQDESV (reference sequence). Trimming took 0 bases from V and 4 from J, leaving 17 bases between them. The CDR3 is 17 amino acids. The CDR3, as DNA: TGTGCCAGCAGCTTAGCGCGCGTCTCGATGGGCCCAGATACGCAGTATTTT. It encodes CASSLARVSMGPDTQYF.

The rearrangement joins TRBV28 to TRBJ2-2; possibly TRBD1 for D (6 bases). The CDR3 has 15 residues. Germline V CDR1 and CDR2: MDHEN, SYDVKM. V gave up 6 bases and J gave up 4 bases, with 15 bases separating them. The DNA of the CDR3 is TGTGCCAGCAGAGCCTCACAGGGACCCACCGGGGAGCTGTTTTTT. Translating gives CASRASQGPTGELFF.

The rearrangement links TRBV9 to TRBJ2-5; D remains unclear. V dropped 2 bases and J dropped 1 base, with 6 bases sitting between them. This CDR3 region has 13 residues. The germline gives CDR1 SGDLS, CDR2 YYNGEE. CDR3 protein: CASSVGPQETQYF. DNA of the CDR3: TGTGCCAGCAGCGTTGGGCCCCAAGAGACCCAGTACTTC.

The J gene is TRBJ2-5, the V gene TRBV2; 10 bases map to TRBD2. Losses at the gene ends were 6 bases for V and 1 base for J; bases not matched to a gene: 5. This CDR3 region has 15 residues. CDR1 is SNHLY and CDR2 is FYNNEI in the germline V gene. CDR3 bases: TGTGCCAGCAGCGCGGCTAGCGGGGGCCAAGAGACCCAGTACTTC. It yields the protein CASSAASGGQETQYF.

The sample holds one count of this clone. The gene calls are TRBV11-2 and TRBJ2-3; TRBD2 matches at 14 bases. The V segment lost 5 bases and the J segment 0 bases; nucleotides outside the gene matches: 4. The CDR3 is 17 residues long. The germline CDR1 and CDR2 sequences are SGHAT and FQNNGV. CDR3 sequence: CASSQGTSGGSTDTQYF. The CDR3, as DNA: TGTGCCAGCAGCCAAGGGACTAGCGGGGGTAGCACAGATACGCAGTATTTT.

The chain uses TRBV2 and TRBJ1-3; D is perhaps TRBD1 (6 bases). The CDR3 consists of 14 residues. Germline loops: CDR1 SNHLY, CDR2 FYNNEI. Trimming removed 5 bases from V and 4 bases from J, with 12 bases in between. In DNA form, the CDR3 reads TGTGCCAGCAGTTCAGGGGAGTCAGGAAACACCATATATTTT. It yields the protein CASSSGESGNTIYF.

This rearrangement joins TRBV6-6 to TRBJ1-3, with 8 bases matching TRBD1. Germline V CDR1 and CDR2: MNHNY, SVGAGI (reference sequence). The CDR3 totals 15 residues. Unmatched junction bases numbered 8, after V lost 6 bases and J lost 4 bases. In DNA, the CDR3 is TGTGCCAGCAGGGCCCCAGGGGGCCGCGGAAACACCATATATTTT. It translates to CASRAPGGRGNTIYF.

The chain is built from TRBV28 and TRBJ2-7; unclear D gene. Trimming removed 3 bases from V and 4 bases from J, with 7 bases in between. The germline V gene encodes CDR1 MDHEN and CDR2 SYDVKM. This CDR3 comprises 12 residues. Here the CDR3 DNA reads TGTGCCAGCAGTTTGCAGGCGTACGAGCAGTACTTC. The encoded protein is CASSLQAYEQYF.

The chain links TRBV14 to TRBJ1-4; no clear D gene. Trimming took 3 bases from V and 12 from J, leaving 11 bases between them. CDR1 and CDR2 (germline): SGHDN, FVKESK. CDR3 length: 12 residues. The CDR3 region is CASSHPGSQLFF. Written as DNA, the CDR3 is TGTGCCAGCAGCCACCCGGGGTCTCAACTGTTTTTT.

This chain uses TRBV5-1 with TRBJ2-7; D is perhaps TRBD1 (5 bases). The CDR3 is made up of 14 amino acids. V was pared by 4 bases and J by 4 bases, with 15 bases between. Germline CDR1 reads SGHRS; CDR2 reads YFSETQ. The DNA of the CDR3 is TGCGCCAGCAGCACCGACAGAATTTCGTACGAGCAGTACTTC. Protein: CASSTDRISYEQYF.

The V call is TRBV5-4, the J call TRBJ2-1; 11 nucleotides align to TRBD2. J lost 0 bases, V lost 6 bases, and 8 bases had no gene match. The CDR3 runs to 17 residues. Germline CDR1 SGHNT, CDR2 YYREEE (reference sequence). The CDR3 is CASNPGTSGPSYNEQFF. Here the CDR3 DNA reads TGTGCCAGCAACCCCGGGACTAGCGGACCCTCCTACAATGAGCAGTTCTTC.

The chain combines TRBV18 with TRBJ1-6; possible D gene TRBD1, 5 bases. The CDR3 has 16 amino acids. From germline, CDR1 is KGHSH and CDR2 LQKENI. Trimming cost V 1 base and J 4 bases, with 11 bases left between them. The CDR3, as DNA: TGTGCCAGCTCACCACTGGGGCAGGCTTATAATTCACCCCTCCACTTT. As protein: CASSPLGQAYNSPLHF.

The chain is built from TRBV2 and TRBJ1-1; D may be TRBD1 (5 bases). From germline, CDR1 is SNHLY and CDR2 FYNNEI. V was clipped by 6 bases and J by 10 bases, with 9 bases between them. The CDR3 contains 10 residues. Written as DNA, the CDR3 is TGTGCCAGCAGGGCCGGGGGAGCTTTCTTT. It codes for CASRAGGAFF.